This T cell receptor (beta chain) is from a study of a mutant IDH1 vaccine in newly diagnosed glioma (dated by TCRdb to the early 2020s). Context from the whole study: Eight vaccinations were administered to patients in weeks 1, 3, 5, 7, 11, 15, 19 and 23, corresponding to visits V03 through V10. Prior to enrollment, patients had been given standard therapy consisting of radiotherapy alone, temozolomide alone, or radiochemotherapy with temozolomide, with the combination given to most patients. Longitudinal TCRB deep sequencing was performed for about two dozen treated patients wherever samples were available for exploratory analyses. Peripheral blood samples were drawn at six visits, namely V03 (baseline), V05, V07, V10, V12 and V13. In the chemotherapy-containing groups, vaccination started alongside temozolomide cycles, whereas in patients who had radiotherapy alone it started 4-6 weeks after radiotherapy. The roughly 35 treated patients were roughly 60% male and 37.5% female, with a mean age of approximately 40 years.

The germline V gene specifies MGHRA as CDR1 and YSYEKL as CDR2. The CDR3 contains 14 residues, cysteine and phenylalanine counted. CDR3 DNA is the only sequence kept; it has 42 bases, read in frame from the first base. Germline trimming amounts to 0 bases on V and 6 bases on J, with 4 as the count of junction bases outside the gene matches. Libraries were constructed by the immunoSEQ multiplex PCR assay. Rearranged TCR beta chain sequences were amplified with the hsTCRB Kit following the manufacturer's protocol. Sequencing of TCRB libraries was carried out on an Illumina MiSeq. The authors' analysis ran thus. The proprietary platform of the kit vendor was used for demultiplexing, trimming and gene mapping. In TCRdb, the immuneACCESS table is reduced to in-frame sequences with V and J assigned. These tables do not hold every clone; where another copy was compared, an unresolved V gene accounts for under half, and the others remain unexplained. Clone size and V and J calls were adopted from that table, with D and trimming inferred from the DNA. The sample table records approximately 66,000 clones; around 82% of these occur just once. The top ten clones comprise roughly 13% of the sample.

Details on this clone: This receptor's antigen is unknown. Base qualities are not at hand, and no much larger clone is one base apart.

What the time point label conveys for this sample: week 23, last vaccination. Each vaccine dose, consisting of 300 ug of a 20-mer mutant IDH1 peptide in Montanide, was administered subcutaneously with topical imiquimod. Donors had newly diagnosed WHO grade 3 or 4 IDH1-mutant astrocytomas with loss of nuclear ATRX. The samples were drawn from NOA16, a multicentre, single-arm, open-label phase I trial in Germany that tested a mutant IDH1 peptide vaccine in humans for the first time. Genomic DNA for TCRB sequencing was extracted from EDTA blood using the DNeasy Blood and Tissue Kit. Summary of the overall study and its limitations: Vaccine-induced immune responses across multiple MHC alleles were detected in 80% to 95% of patients. Pseudoprogression seemed to be unrelated to changes in the top peripheral T cell clonotypes found by TCRB sequencing. Availability determined which PBMC samples were chosen for TCRB deep sequencing. The authors stated that sample limitations prevented analyses of patient blood samples from being reproduced.

This TCR was recovered from a man aged 18-30 years with glioma. The sequence is built from TRBV4-1 and TRBJ2-7; 8 of the junction bases match TRBD1. Specimen: PBMCs, collected from a glioma patient whose treatment included an IDH1 peptide vaccine. The DNA is as follows: TGCGCCAGCAGCCAAGACCCAGGGGGCGGCGAGCAGTACTTC. Its coded protein is CASSQDPGGGEQYF.